These 5 T cell receptor beta chains share one sample of origin, sequenced in a study of T cells in tumors after PD-1 blockade. Generated by immunoSEQ multiplex PCR, the TCRdb table keeps only in-frame clones and is missing some. This table holds more than 12,000 clones, less than 75% found once. Sample: tumor tissue, taken after anti-PD-1 treatment. The receptors come from a human donor with cutaneous squamous cell carcinoma.

The chain uses TRBV30 and TRBJ2-7; no clear D gene. This CDR3 region has 12 residues. Per germline, CDR1 GTSNPN and CDR2 SVGIG (reference sequence). Trimming removed 0 bases at V and 4 bases at J, with 7 bases between. As DNA, the CDR3 is TGTGCCTGGAGTGTATTCGGATACGAGCAGTACTTC. Translating it yields CAWSVFGYEQYF. Using reference TRBV30 and TRBJ2-7 for the parts outside the CDR3, the full variable domain is SQTIHQWPATLVQPVGSPLSLECTVEGTSNPNLYWYRQAAGRGLQLLFYSVGIGQISSEVPQNLSASRPQDRQFILSSKKLLLSDSGFYLCAWSVFGYEQYFGPGTRLTVT.

The chain links TRBV2 to TRBJ2-2; TRBD2 is a possible D gene (6 bases). The CDR3 runs 17 residues. The V and J ends lost 3 bases and 7 bases respectively, with 21 bases between them. Germline lookup yields CDR1 SNHLY and CDR2 FYNNEI. The CDR3, as DNA: TGTGCCAGCAGTGAGGGCGGGACCACCATAGGGATCGGGGAGCTGTTTTTT. It codes for CASSEGGTTIGIGELFF.

For the CDR3, the DNA is TGTGCCAGCAGTTTAGCCGGGACTAGCGGAGCGGAGCAGTACTTC. This codes for CASSLAGTSGAEQYF. The chain links TRBV28 to TRBJ2-7; 11 bases agree with TRBD2. The germline V gene encodes CDR1 MDHEN and CDR2 SYDVKM. The CDR3 is made up of 15 amino acids. Trimming at V came to 2 bases and at J to 7 bases, leaving 7 bases not matched to a gene.

This clone was counted a few times. The V and J genes are TRBV28 and TRBJ2-7, with D hard to call. Between the trimmed V and J ends, which lost 4 bases and 4 bases, there was a span of 8 bases. Germline loops: CDR1 MDHEN, CDR2 SYDVKM. This CDR3 comprises 12 residues. CDR3 sequence: CASSYEEYEQYF. The CDR3 DNA follows: TGTGCCAGCAGTTATGAGGAATACGAGCAGTACTTC.

The chain joins TRBV18 to TRBJ1-6; TRBD1 agrees at 8 bases. The CDR3 contains 14 residues. J gave up 14 bases and V 6 bases, and 12 bases lay outside the gene matches. Per the germline V gene, CDR1 is KGHSH and CDR2 is LQKENI. Here the CDR3 DNA reads TGTGCCAGCTCGCCGGGACAGGCGAGTCTTGCCCTCCACTTT. Residues: CASSPGQASLALHF.